This T cell receptor (beta chain) was recorded in a study of cytomegalovirus exposure and HLA in healthy donors. Study-level information: Among several hundred genotyped donors, about 85% fell in the Caucasian-associated ancestry cluster.

Use of 60 Vbeta and 13 Jbeta primers characterized the PCR. Assay used: immunoSEQ multiplex PCR; TCRdb lists only in-frame clones, some missing. This table has about 160,000 clones, 68% appearing once. Germline CDR1 PRHDT, CDR2 FYEKMQ (reference sequence). After removal of 0 bases from V and 7 bases from J, the junction contained 1 base not matched to a gene. The CDR3 is 14 residues long. Sequenced sample: PBMCs. This sequence originates from a man in his fifties in good health and CMV-seronegative. The V call is TRBV13, the J call TRBJ1-5; 9 bases agree with TRBD1. The chain's CDR3 is CASSLGDRGQPQHF. The CDR3 bases are TGTGCCAGCAGCTTAGGGGACAGGGGCCAGCCCCAGCATTTT.